Presented here are 24 T cell receptor beta chains from one specimen sequenced in a study of brain metastases from non-small cell lung cancer. Measured with immunoSEQ multiplex PCR; TCRdb has only the in-frame clones, and not every one. The sample holds roughly 1,400 clones, 91% seen once. Sequencing was done on a sample of tumor-adjacent normal tissue. The source of these receptors is a donor over 35 with non-small cell lung cancer.

The rearrangement joins TRBV19 to TRBJ1-1, with D perhaps TRBD1 (6 bases). The CDR3 runs 14 residues. Germline CDR1 is LNHDA and CDR2 is SQIVND (reference sequence). The V end was cut by 2 bases, the J end by 5 bases, with 12 bases between. The CDR3 DNA reads TGTGCCAGTAGTATACAGGGTAGGGGGACTGAAGCTTTCTTT. Amino acids: CASSIQGRGTEAFF.

The rearrangement joins TRBV6-4 to TRBJ1-1, with 7 bases fitting TRBD1. Trimming at V came to 11 bases and at J to 10 bases, leaving 7 bases not matched to a gene. This CDR3 contains 10 residues. From germline, CDR1 is MRHNA and CDR2 SNTAGT. Written as DNA, the CDR3 is TGTGCCGTACTAAGGGGGCGAGCTTTCTTT. Amino acid sequence: CAVLRGRAFF.

The rearrangement links TRBV27 to TRBJ1-2; D unresolved. There are 13 residues in the CDR3. Germline loops: CDR1 MNHEY, CDR2 SMNVEV (reference sequence). V was pared by 6 bases and J by 4 bases, with 12 bases between. CDR3 nucleotide sequence: TGTGCCAGCAGCCTAAAGGGATTCTATGGCTACACCTTC. It yields the protein CASSLKGFYGYTF.

This clone has a handful of counts. This chain joins TRBV7-9 and TRBJ1-5; D is uncertain. Per germline, CDR1 SEHNR and CDR2 FQNEAQ (reference sequence). Trimming stripped 2 bases from V and 2 bases from J, with 10 bases between. CDR3 length: 15 residues. The CDR3: CASSLTQAGNQPQHF. In nucleotides, the CDR3 is TGTGCCAGCAGCTTAACCCAAGCGGGCAATCAGCCCCAGCATTTT.

CDR3 in amino acids: CSASRPGLNTEAFF. For the CDR3, the DNA is TGCAGTGCTAGTAGACCGGGACTCAACACTGAAGCTTTCTTT. V usage is TRBV20-1 and J usage is TRBJ1-1; TRBD1 might be the D (5 bases). V lost 3 bases to trimming and J lost 2 bases, with 13 bases between them. In germline, CDR1 is DFQATT, CDR2 SNEGSKA (reference sequence). The CDR3 runs 14 residues.

In the case of this clone: A read error may account for a junction end that differs from germline. CDR3 region: CASRGPGNIIYF. CDR3 nucleotides: TGTGCCAGCAGGGGGCCTGGAAACATCATATATTTT. V and J are TRBV9 and TRBJ1-3; D is possibly TRBD1 (5 bases). This CDR3 is built from 12 residues. Per germline, CDR1 SGDLS and CDR2 YYNGEE.

The chain joins TRBV6-2 or TRBV6-3 to TRBJ1-2; D may be TRBD1 (5 bases). Trimming removed 5 bases from V and 1 base from J, with 11 bases in between. The CDR3 sequence is 14 residues long. Germline lookup yields CDR1 MNHEY and CDR2 SVGEGT. The DNA for the CDR3 is TGTGCCAGCAGTATGACAGAACTTAACTATGGCTACACCTTC. This gives the protein CASSMTELNYGYTF.

This chain joins TRBV12-3 or TRBV12-4 and TRBJ1-2; D call uncertain. This CDR3 has 13 amino acids. With 3 bases removed from V and 3 bases from J, the gap between germline ends came to 8 bases. The DNA of the CDR3 is TGTGCCAGCAGTTTGGTTAGGGACTATGGCTACACCTTC. As protein: CASSLVRDYGYTF.

The CDR3 DNA is TGTGCCAGCAGTACCCCGGGCTCCTACGAGCAGTACTTC. Encoded protein: CASSTPGSYEQYF. The gene calls are TRBV18 and TRBJ2-7; D gene ambiguous. The CDR3 extends over 13 amino acids. With 8 bases removed from V and 0 bases from J, the gap between germline ends came to 11 bases. Germline V gives CDR1 KGHSH, CDR2 LQKENI. The complete variable domain, with remaining parts taken from reference TRBV18 and TRBJ2-7, reads NAGVMQNPRHLVRRRGQEARLRCSPMKGHSHVYWYRQLPEEGLKFMVYLQKENIIDESGMPKERFSAEFPKEGPSILRIQQVVRGDSAAYFCASSTPGSYEQYFGPGTRLTVT.

This chain uses TRBV9 with TRBJ1-3; a weak D match, TRBD1 (6 bases). The CDR3 runs to 16 residues. Germline-derived CDR1 and CDR2 are SGDLS and YYNGEE. V was pared by 3 bases and J by 0 bases, with 13 bases between. The DNA of the CDR3 is TGTGCCAGCAGCGACGGACAGTTGTCCTCTGGAAACACCATATATTTT. Translation gives CASSDGQLSSGNTIYF.

The rearrangement links TRBV15 to TRBJ2-3; TRBD2 aligns across 7 bases. The germline CDR1 and CDR2 sequences are LNHNV and YYDKDF (reference sequence). The CDR3 totals 15 residues. Trimming cost V 5 bases and J 2 bases; bases outside gene matches: 7. The CDR3 region has the DNA TGTGCCACCAGCTTTCCCCGGGAGGCCACAGATACGCAGTATTTT. Amino acids: CATSFPREATDTQYF.

The CDR3 protein is CASRDGASEQFF. The DNA of the CDR3 is TGTGCCAGCAGGGACGGGGCGTCGGAGCAGTTCTTC. The chain joins TRBV6-5 to TRBJ2-1, with D perhaps assigned TRBD1 or TRBD2 (5 bases each). Looked up from germline, CDR1 is MNHEY and CDR2 is SVGAGI. Trimming shortened V by 6 bases and J by 10 bases, and 13 bases separated the two germline ends. The CDR3 consists of 12 residues.

The genes are TRBV9 and TRBJ1-3; a weak D match, TRBD1 (5 bases). The CDR3 contains 13 residues. Germline V gene sequence: CDR1 SGDLS, CDR2 YYNGEE. Trimming pared 4 bases from V and 4 bases from J, leaving 9 bases between. The CDR3: CASSQGQGNTIYF. Written as DNA, the CDR3 is TGTGCCAGCAGCCAAGGACAAGGAAACACCATATATTTT. Filled out from reference TRBV9 and TRBJ1-3, the complete variable domain reads DSGVTQTPKHLITATGQRVTLRCSPRSGDLSVYWYQQSLDQGLQFLIQYYNGEERAKGNILERFSAQQFPDLHSELNLSSLELGDSALYFCASSQGQGNTIYFGEGSWLTVV.

The chain combines TRBV6-6 with TRBJ2-5; the D gene is possibly TRBD1 (6 bases). The germline V and J ends were trimmed by 7 bases and 1 base, with 16 bases remaining between them. Germline V gene lookup returns CDR1 MNHNY and CDR2 SVGAGI (reference sequence). The CDR3 spans 15 residues. This CDR3 reads CASTLISGAQETQYF. CDR3 in DNA: TGTGCCAGCACACTGATTTCAGGGGCCCAAGAGACCCAGTACTTC.

J is TRBJ2-7 and V is TRBV27, with 8 bases matching TRBD1. V shed 6 bases and J 7 bases; nucleotides not matched to a gene: 8. CDR3 length: 13 residues. CDR1 and CDR2 (germline): MNHEY, SMNVEV (reference sequence). CDR3 protein: CASSRGPFREQYF. For the CDR3, the DNA is TGTGCCAGCAGCAGGGGGCCTTTCAGGGAGCAGTACTTC.

With regard to this clone: Its ends do not fully match the called genes, so a read error is possible. The V gene is TRBV2, the J gene TRBJ1-3; possible D gene TRBD1, 6 bases. The CDR3 sequence is 15 residues long. Germline V gene lookup returns CDR1 SNHLY and CDR2 FYNNEI. In DNA form, the CDR3 reads TGTGCCAGCAGTGAAAGCAGGGGTACTGGAAACATCATATATTTT. Protein sequence: CASSESRGTGNIIYF.

The V and J genes are TRBV19 and TRBJ2-7; D might be TRBD1 or TRBD2, each matching 5 bases. Germline V gene data show CDR1 as LNHDA and CDR2 as SQIVND (reference sequence). V lost 3 bases to trimming and J lost 0 bases, with 12 bases between them. The CDR3 is 15 amino acids. The DNA for the CDR3 is TGTGCCAGTAGTATGAGAGGGGCTTACTCCTACGAGCAGTACTTC. Translated: CASSMRGAYSYEQYF.

V is TRBV2 and J is TRBJ1-5, with 9 bases identical to TRBD1. Germline CDR1 and CDR2: SNHLY and FYNNEI. The CDR3 contains 14 residues. J was trimmed by 7 bases and V by 5 bases; bases with no gene match: 6. CDR3 sequence: CASSWTGEWQPQHF. The CDR3 nucleotides read TGTGCCAGCAGTTGGACAGGGGAATGGCAGCCCCAGCATTTT.

The rearrangement links TRBV19 to TRBJ2-3; 14 bases match TRBD2. Trimming removed 6 bases from V and 5 bases from J; junction bases left unmatched: 4. The CDR3 consists of 15 residues. Germline loops: CDR1 LNHDA, CDR2 SQIVND (reference sequence). CDR3 residues: CASSRLAGGIDTQYF. CDR3 bases: TGTGCCAGTAGCCGACTAGCGGGGGGGATAGATACGCAGTATTTT.

The chain combines TRBV13 with TRBJ2-2; D is uncertain. CDR1 is PRHDT, CDR2 FYEKMQ, per germline (reference sequence). V shed 2 bases and J shed 2 bases, with 21 bases lying between them. The CDR3 consists of 19 residues. For the CDR3, the DNA is TGTGCCAGCAGCTTAAGAATTCTGAGTGAGGCTCTTAACACCGGGGAGCTGTTTTTT. Amino acid sequence: CASSLRILSEALNTGELFF.

CDR3 region: CASSPRGDSPLHF. CDR3 sequence (DNA): TGTGCCAGCAGCCCCAGGGGTGATTCACCCCTCCACTTT. The gene calls are TRBV14 and TRBJ1-6; D possibly corresponds to TRBD1 (6 bases). V shed 4 bases and J shed 8 bases, with 9 bases lying between them. This CDR3 has 13 amino acids. CDR1 and CDR2 from the germline V gene are SGHDN and FVKESK.

The chain recombines TRBV4-1 with TRBJ2-1; unclear D gene. The CDR3 runs 15 residues. The germline V gene has CDR1 MGHRA and CDR2 YSYEKL. With 4 bases removed from V and 0 bases from J, the gap between germline ends came to 10 bases. The CDR3 DNA follows: TGCGCCAGCAGCCCTGGACGGAGCTCCTACAATGAGCAGTTCTTC. Translated, it gives CASSPGRSSYNEQFF.

V gene TRBV30 combines with J gene TRBJ2-7; 8 positions match TRBD1. V was pared by 0 bases and J by 4 bases, with 2 bases of the junction left unmatched. Germline V gives CDR1 GTSNPN, CDR2 SVGIG (reference sequence). This CDR3 is built from 13 residues. The chain's CDR3 is CAWSVNRGYEQYF. The CDR3 DNA reads TGTGCCTGGAGTGTAAACAGGGGGTACGAGCAGTACTTC.

The CDR3 loop is CATSDRQAPETQYF. The CDR3 DNA sequence: TGTGCCACCAGTGATAGACAGGCCCCAGAGACCCAGTACTTC. The chain combines TRBV24-1 with TRBJ2-5, with TRBD1 as a possible D gene (6 bases). The CDR3 spans 14 residues. From germline, CDR1 is KGHDR and CDR2 SFDVKD. The ends were cut back, 3 bases at V and 4 bases at J, with 11 bases in the middle.